The sequence of this T cell receptor beta chain was determined in a study of T cells after yellow fever vaccination. The study, taken as a whole, reports: A minor fraction of clonotypes spanned both CD4 and CD8 compartments.

Conversion of TCR transcripts into cDNA relied on 5'RACE template switching, which added a universal primer site and UMIs. Each CDR3 protein is one row after TCRdb ran MiXCR on the 5' RACE reads. The sample has around 330,000 distinct CDR3 sequences, roughly 3.5% seen once. Comment on this clonotype: Its antigen is currently unknown.

V was pared by 4 bases and J by 0 bases, with 8 bases of the junction left unmatched. The CDR3 loop spans 16 amino acids. Germline CDR1 KGHSH, CDR2 LQKENI. This rearrangement joins TRBV18 to TRBJ2-5, with 7 bases lining up with TRBD1. This TCR was sampled from a man between 18 and 29 years old who received the YFV17D yellow fever vaccine. The specimen comprised PBMCs, sampled on the day of the yellow fever booster vaccination. The CDR3 reads CASSQTGAPYQETQYF. The CDR3 DNA reads as TGTGCCAGCTCACAAACAGGGGCCCCGTACCAAGAGACCCAGTACTTC.